The text below deals with one TCR beta chain. The data originate from a study of blood T cell repertoires in COVID-19. At the level of the study: COVID-19 samples, acute and convalescent, were from the United States, Italy and Spain. T cells, B-cell-depleted T cells, or PBMCs supplied cDNA or gDNA.

Authors' methods: Estimation of nucleated cell counts was performed using reference gene primer amplification. The method was immunoSEQ multiplex PCR; TCRdb's version includes in-frame clones alone and lacks a portion of them. V, J and clone size derive from that table, while D and trimming were established from the DNA sequence. The sample holds roughly 69,000 clones; 86% are singletons and the top ten take roughly 4%. This CDR3 has 15 amino acids. Germline CDR1 is SGHRS and CDR2 is YFSETQ. V was clipped by 3 bases and J by 5 bases; unmatched bases: 10. Sequenced input: peripheral blood. J is TRBJ1-1 and V is TRBV5-1; TRBD1 agrees at 7 bases. The receptor comes from a man aged 45-65 years with active COVID-19. The CDR3 DNA follows: TGCGCCAGCAGCTCGAATTTAGGACAGGCGACTGAAGCTTTCTTT. It yields the protein CASSSNLGQATEAFF.